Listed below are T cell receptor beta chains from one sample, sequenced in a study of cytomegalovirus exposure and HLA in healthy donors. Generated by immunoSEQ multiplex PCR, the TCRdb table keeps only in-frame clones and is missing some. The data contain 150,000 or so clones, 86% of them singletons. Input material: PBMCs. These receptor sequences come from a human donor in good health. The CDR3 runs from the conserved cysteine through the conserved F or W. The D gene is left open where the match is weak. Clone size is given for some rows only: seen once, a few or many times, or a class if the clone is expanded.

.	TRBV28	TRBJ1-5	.	CASWRLNQPQHF	TGTGCCAGTTGGAGGCTAAATCAGCCCCAGCATTTT
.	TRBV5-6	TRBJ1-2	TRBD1	CASSIRGRKDGYTF	TGTGCCAGCAGTATCAGGGGGCGGAAGGATGGCTACACCTTC
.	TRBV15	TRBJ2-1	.	CATSRDRDNPTQFF	TGTGCCACCAGCAGAGACCGGGACAACCCTACGCAGTTCTTC
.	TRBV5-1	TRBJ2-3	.	CASSLRDSSTDTQYF	TGCGCCAGCAGCTTGAGAGACAGTAGCACAGATACGCAGTATTTT
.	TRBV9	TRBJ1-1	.	CASSVSGNTEAFF	TGTGCCAGCAGCGTATCGGGAAACACTGAAGCTTTCTTT
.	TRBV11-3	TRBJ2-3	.	CASSLGAGADTQYF	TGTGCCAGCAGCTTAGGAGCAGGGGCAGATACGCAGTATTTT
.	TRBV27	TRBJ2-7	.	CASSLGWGPYEQYF	TGTGCCAGCAGTTTAGGGTGGGGCCCCTACGAGCAGTACTTC
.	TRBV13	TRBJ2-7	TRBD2	CASSLGGTSKFYEQYF	TGTGCCAGCAGCTTAGGAGGGACTAGTAAGTTCTACGAGCAGTACTTC
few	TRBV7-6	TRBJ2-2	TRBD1	CASSPTGANTGELFF	TGTGCCAGCAGCCCCACAGGGGCGAACACCGGGGAGCTGTTTTTT
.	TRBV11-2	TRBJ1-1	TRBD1	CASSLGQENRAFF	TGTGCCAGCAGCCTGGGACAGGAAAATAGAGCTTTCTTT
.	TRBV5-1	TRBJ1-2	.	CASSLAEGPTNYGYTF	TGCGCCAGCAGCTTGGCCGAGGGCCCCACTAACTATGGCTACACCTTC
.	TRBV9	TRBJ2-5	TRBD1	CASSVEDRGKTQYF	TGTGCCAGCAGCGTAGAAGACAGGGGTAAGACCCAGTACTTC
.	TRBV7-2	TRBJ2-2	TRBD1	CASSTRDREYTGELFF	TGTGCCAGCAGCACTCGGGACAGGGAGTACACCGGGGAGCTGTTTTTT
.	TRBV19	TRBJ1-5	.	CASSIRDRKGIQPQHF	TGTGCCAGTAGTATCCGAGACAGAAAGGGGATTCAGCCCCAGCATTTT
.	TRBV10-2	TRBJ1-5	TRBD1	CASSEDREQPQHF	TGCGCCAGCAGTGAGGACAGGGAGCAGCCCCAGCATTTT
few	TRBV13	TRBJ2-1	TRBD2	CASSSTPGTSASPNYNEQFF	TGTGCCAGCAGCTCCACACCCGGGACTAGCGCGTCACCGAACTACAATGAGCAGTTCTTC
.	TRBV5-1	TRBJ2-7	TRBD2	CASSLGLLAGGSYEQYF	TGCGCCAGCAGCTTGGGTCTACTAGCGGGAGGTTCCTACGAGCAGTACTTC
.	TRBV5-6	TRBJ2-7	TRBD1	CASSWGTGVPYEQYF	TGTGCCAGCAGCTGGGGGACAGGGGTACCCTACGAGCAGTACTTC
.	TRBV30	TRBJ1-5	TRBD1	CAWSDQGAWNQPQHF	TGTGCCTGGAGCGACCAGGGGGCGTGGAATCAGCCCCAGCATTTT
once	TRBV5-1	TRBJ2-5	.	CASSLEGAKQETQYF	TGCGCCAGCAGCTTGGAGGGAGCCAAACAAGAGACCCAGTACTTC
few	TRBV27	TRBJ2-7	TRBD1	CASSPYSRGHEQYF	TGTGCCAGCAGCCCCTATTCCAGGGGGCACGAGCAGTACTTC
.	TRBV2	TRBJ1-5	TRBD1	CASSERQGLGIGSNQPQHF	TGTGCCAGCAGTGAGAGACAGGGGCTAGGAATAGGTAGCAATCAGCCCCAGCATTTT
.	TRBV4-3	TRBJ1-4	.	CASSHRAPSEKLFF	TGCGCCAGCAGCCACAGGGCTCCAAGCGAAAAACTGTTTTTT
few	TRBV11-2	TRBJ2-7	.	CASSHRDEQYF	TGTGCCAGCAGCCACAGGGACGAGCAGTACTTC
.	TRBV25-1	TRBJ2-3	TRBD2	CASSGTSAGTDTQYF	TGTGCCAGCAGTGGGACTAGCGCGGGCACAGATACGCAGTATTTT
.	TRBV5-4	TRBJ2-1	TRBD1	CASTVDRGRNEQFF	TGTGCCAGCACTGTCGACAGGGGACGGAATGAGCAGTTCTTC
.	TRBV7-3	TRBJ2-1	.	CASSLYSYNEQFF	TGTGCCAGCAGCTTATATTCTTACAATGAGCAGTTCTTC
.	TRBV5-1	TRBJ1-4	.	CASSLQGPTTNEKLFF	TGCGCCAGCAGCTTACAGGGCCCAACAACTAATGAAAAACTGTTTTTT
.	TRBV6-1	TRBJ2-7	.	CASSGYRVEQYF	TGTGCCAGCAGTGGCTACAGGGTCGAGCAGTACTTC
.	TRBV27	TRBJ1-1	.	CASSPAVNTEAFF	TGTGCCAGCAGTCCTGCAGTGAACACTGAAGCTTTCTTT
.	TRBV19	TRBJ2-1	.	CASSISSGNYNEQFF	TGTGCCAGTAGTATATCCAGCGGAAACTACAATGAGCAGTTCTTC
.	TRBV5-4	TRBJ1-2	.	CASSTTTGSYYGYTF	TGTGCCAGCAGCACGACAACAGGGTCATACTATGGCTACACCTTC
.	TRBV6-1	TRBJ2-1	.	CASPPPTGQHNEQFF	TGTGCCAGTCCACCCCCCACCGGACAGCACAATGAGCAGTTCTTC
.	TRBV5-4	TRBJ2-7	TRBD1	CASRPDRGLAYEQYF	TGTGCCAGCAGACCTGACAGGGGGCTGGCCTACGAGCAGTACTTC
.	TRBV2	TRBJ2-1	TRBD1	CASTRQGEYNEQFF	TGTGCCAGCACCAGACAGGGGGAGTACAATGAGCAGTTCTTC
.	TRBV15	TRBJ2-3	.	CATSRVPRDTQYF	TGTGCCACCAGCAGAGTCCCTCGGGATACGCAGTATTTT
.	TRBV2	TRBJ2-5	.	CASTQGGTQYF	TGTGCCAGCACCCAGGGGGGGACCCAGTACTTC
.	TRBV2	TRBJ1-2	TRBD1	CASRRDSSNYGYTF	TGTGCCAGCAGGAGGGACAGCTCTAACTATGGCTACACCTTC
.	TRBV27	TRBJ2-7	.	CASRKFFPVEQYF	TGTGCCAGCAGAAAATTCTTCCCGGTCGAGCAGTACTTC
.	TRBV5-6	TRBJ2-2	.	CASSPSRWDTGELFF	TGTGCCAGCAGCCCGTCGAGGTGGGACACCGGGGAGCTGTTTTTT
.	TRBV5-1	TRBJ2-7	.	CASSQASQGGYEQYF	TGCGCCAGCAGTCAGGCAAGTCAGGGAGGCTACGAGCAGTACTTC
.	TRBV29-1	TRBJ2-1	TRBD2	CSVAAGSSYNEQFF	TGCAGCGTTGCAGCGGGGAGCTCCTACAATGAGCAGTTCTTC
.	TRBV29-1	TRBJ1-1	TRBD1	CSVQRDRNTEAFF	TGCAGCGTCCAAAGGGACAGAAACACTGAAGCTTTCTTT
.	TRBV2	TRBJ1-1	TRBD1	CASTGPGTGIRAEAFF	TGTGCCAGCACGGGCCCTGGGACAGGGATTAGGGCTGAAGCTTTCTTT
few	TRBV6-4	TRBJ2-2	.	CASSDSGENTGELFF	TGTGCCAGCAGTGACTCAGGAGAGAACACCGGGGAGCTGTTTTTT
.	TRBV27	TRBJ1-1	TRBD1	CASSSTDRAAFF	TGTGCCAGCAGTTCAACCGACAGGGCCGCTTTCTTT
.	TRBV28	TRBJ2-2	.	CASSTDRNTGELFF	TGTGCCAGCAGTACCGACAGGAACACCGGGGAGCTGTTTTTT
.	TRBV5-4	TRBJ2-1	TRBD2	CASSPASGRVYEQFF	TGTGCCAGCAGCCCCGCTAGCGGGAGGGTCTATGAGCAGTTCTTC
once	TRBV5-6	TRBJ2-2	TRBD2	CASSPTSGVTGELFF	TGTGCCAGCAGCCCGACTAGCGGGGTCACCGGGGAGCTGTTTTTT
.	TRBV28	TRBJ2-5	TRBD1	CASSPGGRETQYF	TGTGCCAGCAGTCCAGGGGGCCGGGAGACCCAGTACTTC
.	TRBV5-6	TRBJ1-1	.	CASSLIGRSPEAFF	TGTGCCAGCAGCTTGATCGGTCGGAGCCCTGAAGCTTTCTTT
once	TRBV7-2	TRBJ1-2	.	CASSCSGVCGYTF	TGTGCCAGCAGTTGTTCCGGAGTTTGTGGCTACACCTTC
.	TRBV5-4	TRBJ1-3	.	CASSSSGRGTGNTIYF	TGTGCCAGCAGCTCGTCAGGGAGGGGAACTGGAAACACCATATATTTT
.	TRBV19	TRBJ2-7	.	CASSIRQGIYEQYF	TGTGCCAGTAGTATAAGGCAGGGGATCTACGAGCAGTACTTC
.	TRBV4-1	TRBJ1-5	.	CASSQEFRALGNQPQHF	TGCGCCAGCAGCCAAGAATTCAGGGCCTTGGGCAATCAGCCCCAGCATTTT
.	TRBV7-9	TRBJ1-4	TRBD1	CASSLGDRVKEKLFF	TGTGCCAGCAGCTTAGGGGACAGGGTAAAAGAAAAACTGTTTTTT
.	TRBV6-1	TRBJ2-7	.	CASRGGRTYEQYF	TGTGCCAGCAGGGGAGGACGGACCTACGAGCAGTACTTC
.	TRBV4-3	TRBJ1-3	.	CASSQDYGRNSGNTIYF	TGCGCCAGCAGCCAAGATTACGGGAGAAACTCTGGAAACACCATATATTTT
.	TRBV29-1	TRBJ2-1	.	CSVRQVGSEQFF	TGCAGCGTCCGACAGGTCGGTTCTGAGCAGTTCTTC